The 12 T cell receptor beta chains presented below share a single source sample, sequenced in a study of blood T cells in healthy people across ages. It was with a sample-barcoded 5' primer and a J-beta primer mix that a second PCR of about 6 to 11 cycles was run. Each CDR3 protein gets one entry after TCRdb re-called the 5' RACE reads with MiXCR. The data contain 450,000 to 600,000 distinct CDR3 sequences, about 25% of them singletons. These data are also associated with another study on T cells of mothers and their children.

Sequences were obtained from blood. The source of these receptors is a boy aged 2 to 9 in good health.

This chain joins TRBV25-1 and TRBJ1-6, with D possibly matching TRBD1 (5 bases). The CDR3 consists of 17 residues. The germline V gene encodes CDR1 MGHDK and CDR2 SYGVNS. V dropped 4 bases and J dropped 6 bases, with 19 bases sitting between them. The chain's CDR3 is CASSAAPWGGTNSPLHF. The DNA for the CDR3 is TGTGCCAGCAGTGCCGCCCCTTGGGGGGGAACTAATTCACCCCTCCACTTT.

The rearrangement links TRBV30 to TRBJ2-1; D perhaps matches TRBD1 (7 bases). The length of the CDR3 is 16 residues. Germline V gene sequence: CDR1 GTSNPN, CDR2 SVGIG (reference sequence). The V end was cut by 0 bases, the J end by 7 bases, with 19 bases between. The DNA of the CDR3 is TGTGCCTGGAGTGTACTGGCGGAACCAGGGGGGAATGAGCAGTTCTTC. Translation: CAWSVLAEPGGNEQFF.

This clonotype occurred a few times. At one of its ends the junction is not consistent with the germline gene, which may arise from a read error. The chain has TRBV20-1 and TRBJ2-1; maybe TRBD2 (5 bases). The length of the CDR3 is 14 residues. The germline V gene encodes CDR1 DFQATT and CDR2 SNEGSKA (reference sequence). The CDR3 region is CSTRAASSYNEQFF. The CDR3 DNA is TGCAGTACTAGAGCGGCGAGCTCCTACAATGAGCAGTTCTTC.

Worth noting for this clonotype: A much bigger clone sits one base away, suggesting this may be a read error. The conserved closing phenylalanine or tryptophan is absent in this CDR3, likely reflecting a read error. The chain links TRBV2 to TRBJ1-4; TRBD1 matches at 11 bases. J was trimmed by 8 bases and V by 8 bases; bases with no gene match: 4. The CDR3 covers 13 residues. Germline V gene lookup returns CDR1 SNHLY and CDR2 FYNNEI. In DNA, the CDR3 is TGTGCCAGCTCCGGGACAGGGGGAGAAAAACTGTTTTCT. Protein product: CASSGTGGEKLFS.

This clonotype has more than one count but fewer than ten. The chain joins TRBV6-2 or TRBV6-3 to TRBJ2-6; no firm D call. Germline V gene sequence: CDR1 MNHEY, CDR2 SVGEGT. This CDR3 region has 16 residues. Trimming removed 5 bases from V and 2 bases from J, with 13 bases in between. This CDR3 reads CASSTELRAGANVLTF. The CDR3 nucleotides are TGTGCCAGCAGTACCGAGCTCCGGGCTGGGGCCAACGTCCTGACTTTC.

This clonotype was observed a few times. The rearrangement joins TRBV12-3 or TRBV12-4 to TRBJ2-7, with D hard to call. This CDR3 comprises 15 residues. V was cut by 7 bases and J by 2 bases, with 18 bases left in between. The CDR3 here is CASTPRGFSAYEQYF. The CDR3 DNA sequence: TGTGCCAGCACTCCAAGAGGTTTTTCAGCCTACGAGCAGTACTTC.

The V call is TRBV4-2, the J call TRBJ1-2; D is ambiguous. This CDR3 has 13 residues. CDR1 LGHNA and CDR2 YNFKEQ come from the germline V gene. V shed 2 bases and J shed 2 bases, with 6 bases lying between them. CDR3 coding DNA: TGTGCCAGCAGCCAACCCCGAAACTATGGCTACACCTTC. This sequence encodes CASSQPRNYGYTF.

The chain has TRBV5-1 and TRBJ1-4; D remains unclear. CDR3 length: 15 amino acids. V lost 3 bases to trimming and J lost 7 bases, with 16 bases between them. Germline CDR1 is SGHRS and CDR2 is YFSETQ. The DNA for the CDR3 is TGCGCCAGCAGCTGGAGAAGGGCGGGTGGTGAAAAACTGTTTTTT. It yields the protein CASSWRRAGGEKLFF.

The chain links TRBV4-3 to TRBJ2-5; the D gene is possibly TRBD1 (6 bases). CDR1 is LGHNA, CDR2 YSLEER, per germline. V dropped 1 base and J dropped 11 bases, with 20 bases sitting between them. The CDR3 sequence is 15 residues long. The CDR3 bases are TGCGCCAGCAGCCAAGCGTCTGGACAGAGCTACGGGCAGTACTTC. The encoded protein is CASSQASGQSYGQYF.

The J gene is TRBJ2-7, the V gene TRBV27, with 9 bases aligning to TRBD1. The CDR3 has 13 residues. The V gene's germline CDR1 is MNHEY and CDR2 SMNVEV (reference sequence). Losses at the gene ends were 5 bases for V and 9 bases for J; bases not matched to a gene: 8. In DNA, the CDR3 is TGTGCCAGCAGTCTAGGGACAGGGAGAGGGCAGTACTTC. As protein: CASSLGTGRGQYF.

This clonotype was observed a handful of times. V usage is TRBV4-1 and J usage is TRBJ1-5; 9 bases fit TRBD1. This CDR3 comprises 16 residues. CDR1 is MGHRA and CDR2 is YSYEKL in the germline V gene. V lost 2 bases to trimming and J lost 6 bases; unmatched junction nucleotides: 8. The CDR3 loop is CASSQTQGAGSQPQHF. The CDR3 nucleotides are TGCGCCAGCAGCCAAACACAGGGGGCGGGTAGTCAGCCCCAGCATTTT.

The chain is built from TRBV7-6 and TRBJ2-4; TRBD2 matches 8 bases. There are 22 residues in the CDR3. With V trimmed by 0 bases and J by 0 bases, 19 bases remained unmatched. Per germline, CDR1 SGHVS and CDR2 FNYEAQ. CDR3 residues: CASSLAADVGLAVDVAKNIQYF. DNA for the CDR3: TGTGCCAGCAGCTTAGCGGCGGATGTAGGACTAGCTGTTGATGTAGCCAAAAACATTCAGTACTTC.